The clone carrying this T cell receptor (beta chain) was picked up many times. Its antigen is as yet unknown. This specimen belongs to a study of T cells in Graves' hyperthyroidism and ophthalmopathy. Study-level points and caveats: Most thyroid clonotypes that were expanded above 0.001 also turned up in blood. Onset of ophthalmopathy came a median approximately 6.8 months after the model predicted it.

Per the germline V gene, CDR1 is SGHRS and CDR2 is YFSETQ. Trimming took 0 bases from V and 6 from J; bases not matched to a gene: 3. The CDR3 has 13 residues. RNA transcripts were the template for amplifying TCR beta CDR3 regions. Carried out on the TCR CDR3, a first-round RT-PCR used the HTBI primer set. In TCRdb, the multiplex PCR reads were re-called with MiXCR into one record per CDR3 protein. Of 620,000 or so distinct CDR3 sequences in the sample, more than 14% were seen once. Ophthalmopathy in the patients scored at least 3 on Clinical Activity Score and at least 4 on NOSPECS grade, lasting under 3 months. Clinical symptoms, serum thyroxine, TRAb, thyroid ultrasound and orbital computed tomography established diagnosis.

V and J are TRBV5-1 and TRBJ2-7, with 7 bases that match TRBD1. This receptor was identified in a woman aged 50 to 60 with Graves' ophthalmopathy. The sequenced sample was blood. As DNA, the CDR3 is TGCGCCAGCAGCTTGGTGACAGGGATCGAGCAGTACTTC. This sequence encodes CASSLVTGIEQYF.